This TCR beta chain comes out of a study of post-analysis software for immune sequencing data. Points from the study as a whole: There were five TRBV segments more frequent in patients than controls, and TRBV5-6, TRBV5-1 and TRBV20-1 were among them. Multiple sclerosis patients had significantly lower normalized Chao1 diversity than controls.

V trimming: 0 bases; J trimming: 8 bases; junction bases outside the gene matches: 3. The length of the CDR3 is 14 residues. Germline assignment: CDR1 LNHNV and CDR2 YYDKDF (reference sequence). Turning to this clonotype: Its specificity is unknown.

cDNA libraries for TCR beta contained unique molecular identifiers. From the PCR reads, TCRdb called clonotypes with MiXCR, one entry per CDR3 protein. The sample holds hundreds of thousands of distinct CDR3 sequences, around 27% seen once. Input material: blood. This clonotype was sampled from a girl between 10 and 17 years old with multiple sclerosis. The V and J genes are TRBV15 and TRBJ1-2, with TRBD1 identical over 10 bases. The CDR3 DNA sequence: TGTGCCACCAGCAGAGACGAGACAGGGGGCGGCTACACCTTC. Translation gives CATSRDETGGGYTF.